A single sample gave rise to the 10 T cell receptor beta chains below, sequenced in a study of blood T cell repertoires in COVID-19. This table comes from immunoSEQ multiplex PCR, and its TCRdb copy is limited to in-frame clones, with some not included. The profile shows roughly 320,000 clones, just under 90% of them singletons. Input material: peripheral blood. The receptors were gathered from a woman aged 45-65 years with COVID-19, enrolled during active disease.

The rearrangement joins TRBV13 to TRBJ1-4, with D possibly TRBD1 on 5 matching bases. V gave up 5 bases and J gave up 2 bases, with 9 bases separating them. The CDR3 contains 14 residues. Germline V CDR1 and CDR2: PRHDT, FYEKMQ (reference sequence). The CDR3 region is CASSQGDTNEKLFF. The CDR3, as DNA: TGTGCCAGCAGCCAAGGGGATACTAATGAAAAACTGTTTTTT.

The chain is built from TRBV2 and TRBJ1-2; D is ambiguous. Trimming took off 7 bases at V and 7 bases at J, with 19 bases between the two ends. The germline CDR1 and CDR2 sequences are SNHLY and FYNNEI. The CDR3 totals 14 residues. The chain's CDR3 is CASMKKGGLRGYTF. The CDR3 DNA reads as TGTGCCAGCATGAAAAAGGGCGGGTTGCGTGGCTACACCTTC.

The chain links TRBV7-3 to TRBJ2-3; D possibly corresponds to TRBD2 (6 bases). This CDR3 comprises 17 residues. Germline V gene data show CDR1 as SGHTA and CDR2 as FQGTGA. V was trimmed by 6 bases and J by 4 bases, leaving 23 bases between them. CDR3 protein: CASSLLGRRAGADTQYF. The CDR3 DNA reads TGTGCCAGCAGTCTCCTGGGTAGGAGGGCCGGGGCAGATACGCAGTATTTT.

The chain recombines TRBV5-1 with TRBJ2-7; 12 nucleotides line up with TRBD2. The ends lost 5 bases at V and 3 bases at J; junction bases unmatched: 9. The CDR3 covers 16 residues. Germline CDR1 is SGHRS and CDR2 is YFSETQ. The CDR3 sequence is CASRGTSGRRVYEQYF. The CDR3 bases are TGCGCCAGCAGGGGAACTAGCGGGAGGAGGGTCTACGAGCAGTACTTC.

The V gene is TRBV27, the J gene TRBJ2-5; 8 positions match TRBD1. The junction had 13 bases not matched to a gene; V was cut back by 9 bases and J by 4 bases. Germline CDR1 is MNHEY and CDR2 is SMNVEV (reference sequence). The CDR3 consists of 15 residues. This CDR3 is CASKPGQVNLETQYF. The CDR3 nucleotides are TGTGCCAGTAAACCGGGACAGGTGAATTTAGAGACCCAGTACTTC.

This chain links TRBV6-2 or TRBV6-3 with TRBJ2-3; D is perhaps TRBD2 (6 bases). Germline V gene lookup returns CDR1 MNHEY and CDR2 SVGEGT. The ends were cut back, 1 base at V and 3 bases at J, with 14 bases in the middle. The CDR3 runs to 16 residues. CDR3 nucleotides: TGTGCCAGCAGTTACTATCTTCCTAGCGTAACAGATACGCAGTATTTT. Its protein product is CASSYYLPSVTDTQYF.

The V call is TRBV6-4, the J call TRBJ2-1; 13 bases map to TRBD2. Germline loops: CDR1 MRHNA, CDR2 SNTAGT. The CDR3 loop spans 16 amino acids. V was pared by 4 bases and J by 9 bases, with 9 bases of the junction left unmatched. CDR3 DNA sequence: TGTGCCAGCAGTGGGCTAGGACTAGCGGGAGTAAGTGAGCAGTTCTTC. Its translation: CASSGLGLAGVSEQFF.

The chain couples TRBV7-8 to TRBJ2-2; D gene uncertain. This CDR3 has 15 amino acids. Trimming stripped 3 bases from V and 0 bases from J, with 8 bases between. Looked up from germline, CDR1 is SGHVS and CDR2 is FQNEAQ. The CDR3 region has the DNA TGTGCCAGCAGCTTCGCCCCTACGAACACCGGGGAGCTGTTTTTT. This gives the protein CASSFAPTNTGELFF.

The gene calls are TRBV4-1 and TRBJ2-7, with TRBD2 matching over 11 bases. J was trimmed by 5 bases and V by 1 base; bases with no gene match: 10. Looked up from germline, CDR1 is MGHRA and CDR2 is YSYEKL. The CDR3 loop spans 17 amino acids. CDR3 nucleotide sequence: TGCGCCAGCAGCCAAGGGGGACTAGCGGCCCTGGACCACGAGCAGTACTTC. The encoded protein is CASSQGGLAALDHEQYF.

The genes are TRBV30 and TRBJ2-1, with no clear D. V was clipped by 2 bases and J by 0 bases, with 8 bases between them. The CDR3 has 14 amino acids. CDR1 is GTSNPN, CDR2 SVGIG, per germline (reference sequence). The CDR3 sequence: CAWSSISSYNEQFF. The CDR3 coding sequence is TGTGCCTGGAGTAGCATAAGCTCCTACAATGAGCAGTTCTTC.